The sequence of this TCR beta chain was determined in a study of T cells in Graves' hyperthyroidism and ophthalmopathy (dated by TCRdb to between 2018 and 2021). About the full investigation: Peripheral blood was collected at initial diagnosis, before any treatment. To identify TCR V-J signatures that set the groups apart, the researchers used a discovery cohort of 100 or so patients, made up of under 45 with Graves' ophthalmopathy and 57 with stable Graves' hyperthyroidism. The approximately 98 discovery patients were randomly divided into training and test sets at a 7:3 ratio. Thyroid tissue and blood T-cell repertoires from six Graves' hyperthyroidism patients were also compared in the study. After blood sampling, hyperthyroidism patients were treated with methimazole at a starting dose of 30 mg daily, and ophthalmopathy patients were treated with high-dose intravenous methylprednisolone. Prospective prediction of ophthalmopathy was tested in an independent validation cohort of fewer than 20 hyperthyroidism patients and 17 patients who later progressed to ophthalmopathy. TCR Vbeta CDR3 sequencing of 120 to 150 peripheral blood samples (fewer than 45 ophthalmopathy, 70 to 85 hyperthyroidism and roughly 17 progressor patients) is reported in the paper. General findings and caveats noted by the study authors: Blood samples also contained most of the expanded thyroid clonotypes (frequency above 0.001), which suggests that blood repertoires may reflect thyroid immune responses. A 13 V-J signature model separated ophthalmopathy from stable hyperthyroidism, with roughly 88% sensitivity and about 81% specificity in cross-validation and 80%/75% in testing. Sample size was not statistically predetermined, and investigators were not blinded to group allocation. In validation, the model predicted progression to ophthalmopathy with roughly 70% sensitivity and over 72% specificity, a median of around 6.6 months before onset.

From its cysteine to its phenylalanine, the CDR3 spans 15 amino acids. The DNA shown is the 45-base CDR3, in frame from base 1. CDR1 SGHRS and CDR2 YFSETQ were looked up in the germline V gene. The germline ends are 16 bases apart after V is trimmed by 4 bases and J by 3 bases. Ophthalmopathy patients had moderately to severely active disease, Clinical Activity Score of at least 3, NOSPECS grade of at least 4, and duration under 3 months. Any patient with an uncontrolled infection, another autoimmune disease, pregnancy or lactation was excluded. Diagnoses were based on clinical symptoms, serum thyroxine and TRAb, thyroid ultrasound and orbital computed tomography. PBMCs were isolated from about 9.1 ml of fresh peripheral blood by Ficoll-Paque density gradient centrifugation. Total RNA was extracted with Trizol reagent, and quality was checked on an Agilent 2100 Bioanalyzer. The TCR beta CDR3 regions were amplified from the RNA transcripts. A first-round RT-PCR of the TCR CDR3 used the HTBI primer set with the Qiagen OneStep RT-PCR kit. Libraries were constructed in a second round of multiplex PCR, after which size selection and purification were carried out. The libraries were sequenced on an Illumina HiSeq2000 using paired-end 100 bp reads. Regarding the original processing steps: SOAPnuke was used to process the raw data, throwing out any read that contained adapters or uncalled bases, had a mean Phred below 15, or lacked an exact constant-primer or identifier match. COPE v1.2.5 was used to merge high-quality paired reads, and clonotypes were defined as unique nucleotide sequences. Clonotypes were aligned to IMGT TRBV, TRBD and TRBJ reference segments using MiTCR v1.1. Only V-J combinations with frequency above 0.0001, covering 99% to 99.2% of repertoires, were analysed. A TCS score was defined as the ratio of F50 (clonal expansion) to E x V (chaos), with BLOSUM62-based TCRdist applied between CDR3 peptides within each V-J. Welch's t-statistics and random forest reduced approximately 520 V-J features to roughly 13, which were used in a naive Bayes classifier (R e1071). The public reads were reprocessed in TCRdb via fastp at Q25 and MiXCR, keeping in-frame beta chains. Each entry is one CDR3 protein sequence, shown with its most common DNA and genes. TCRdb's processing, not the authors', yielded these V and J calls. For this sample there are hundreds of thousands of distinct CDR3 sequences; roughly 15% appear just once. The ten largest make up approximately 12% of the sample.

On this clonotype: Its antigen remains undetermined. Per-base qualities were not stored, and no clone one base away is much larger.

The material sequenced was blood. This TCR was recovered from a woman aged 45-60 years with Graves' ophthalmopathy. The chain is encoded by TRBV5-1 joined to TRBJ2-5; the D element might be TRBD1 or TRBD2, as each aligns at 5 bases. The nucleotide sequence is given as TGCGCCAGCAGCCCCAATTCAGGGAGAAAAGAGACCCAGTACTTC. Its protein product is CASSPNSGRKETQYF.